The clone carrying this T cell receptor beta chain was seen only once. This sample is part of a study of technical replicates of blood from four donors. Repertoires were generated with immunoSEQ multiplex PCR, while TCRdb's copy carries only in-frame clones and drops some. This table has 60,000 to 65,000 clones, around 85% appearing once. The receptor was derived from a human donor in good health. Some clones in this sample may be carry-over from other donors' samples. The sample consisted of PBMCs.

This chain's CDR3 is CAISVVAGNTGELFF. The CDR3 nucleotides read TGTGCCATCAGTGTGGTGGCAGGTAACACCGGGGAGCTGTTTTTT. V is TRBV10-3 and J is TRBJ2-2; D gene unclear. Looked up from germline, CDR1 is ENHRY and CDR2 is SYGVKD. V lost 4 bases to trimming and J lost 2 bases, with 11 bases between them. The CDR3 length is 15 residues.